Listed below are T cell receptor beta chains from one sample, sequenced in a study of T cell responses to AZD1222 COVID-19 vaccine. Profiled with immunoSEQ multiplex PCR; TCRdb holds only in-frame clones, not every one. The repertoire holds some 150,000 clones, with about 91% as singletons. Source: peripheral blood, taken on day 0 of MenACWY control vaccination. These receptors all come from an adult in good health. Each CDR3 is given with its conserved first and last residue. D genes are given only for firm matches. For some rows the clone size is stated as once, few or many, or as a class when expanded; others skip it.

clone size: NA
J gene: TRBJ2-7
D gene: NA
V gene: TRBV6-5
CDR3 DNA: TGTGCCAGCAGTTCCCAGTCTCCTGGGGAGCAGTACTTC
CDR3 protein: CASSSQSPGEQYF

clone size: once
J gene: TRBJ2-2
D gene: TRBD2
V gene: TRBV5-1
CDR3 DNA: TGCGCCAGCAGCTTCTTGGGACTAGCGGGAGGAAACACCGGGGAGCTGTTTTTT
CDR3 protein: CASSFLGLAGGNTGELFF

clone size: NA
J gene: TRBJ2-3
D gene: TRBD2
V gene: TRBV19
CDR3 DNA: TGTGCCAGTAGCGGGAGGGCCGACTATACGCAGTATTTT
CDR3 protein: CASSGRADYTQYF

clone size: NA
J gene: TRBJ2-1
D gene: TRBD2
V gene: TRBV20-1
CDR3 DNA: TGCAGTGCTACTGACCTCAGAATTGAAGCGGGAGGGCCGTTTCACAATGAGCAGTTCTTC
CDR3 protein: CSATDLRIEAGGPFHNEQFF

clone size: NA
J gene: TRBJ2-5
D gene: NA
V gene: TRBV28
CDR3 DNA: TGTGCCAGCAGTTTTTCTGGGGGGACCCAGTACTTC
CDR3 protein: CASSFSGGTQYF

clone size: NA
J gene: TRBJ2-5
D gene: TRBD2
V gene: TRBV3-1/TRBV3-2
CDR3 DNA: TGTGCCAGCAGCCTTCCCGGGGGACTAGCGGGAGGAGGGGAGACCCAGTACTTC
CDR3 protein: CASSLPGGLAGGGETQYF

clone size: NA
J gene: TRBJ2-2
D gene: NA
V gene: TRBV5-1
CDR3 DNA: TGCGCCAGCATGGTAAATCAGGGGCAAAACGGGGAGCTGTTTTTT
CDR3 protein: CASMVNQGQNGELFF

clone size: NA
J gene: TRBJ2-7
D gene: TRBD1
V gene: TRBV5-1
CDR3 DNA: TGCGCCAGCAGCTTCCTGGAACAGGGGGACCTGGTCGAGCAGTACTTC
CDR3 protein: CASSFLEQGDLVEQYF

clone size: once
J gene: TRBJ1-3
D gene: TRBD1
V gene: TRBV28
CDR3 DNA: TGTGCCAGCAGATCTCTTGGGACAGGTGGAAACACCATATATTTT
CDR3 protein: CASRSLGTGGNTIYF

clone size: once
J gene: TRBJ2-1
D gene: NA
V gene: TRBV6-6
CDR3 DNA: TGTGCCAGCAGTCTCCGGTTCAATGAGCAGTTCTTC
CDR3 protein: CASSLRFNEQFF

clone size: NA
J gene: TRBJ1-5
D gene: TRBD1
V gene: TRBV30
CDR3 DNA: TGTGCCTGGAGTTCAGGGGGTATAAGCAATCAGCCCCAGCATTTT
CDR3 protein: CAWSSGGISNQPQHF

clone size: NA
J gene: TRBJ1-5
D gene: NA
V gene: TRBV28
CDR3 DNA: TGTGCCAGCAGTTTGGTTGGGTGGGATGGGAATCAGCCCCAGCATTTT
CDR3 protein: CASSLVGWDGNQPQHF

clone size: NA
J gene: TRBJ1-2
D gene: NA
V gene: TRBV7-8
CDR3 DNA: TGTGCCAGCAGCTTAGGTCTTCGGACGGATTATGGCTACACCTTC
CDR3 protein: CASSLGLRTDYGYTF

clone size: NA
J gene: TRBJ2-2
D gene: NA
V gene: TRBV24-1
CDR3 DNA: TGTGCCACCAGTGAACTACAGGGAGGGACCGGGGAGCTGTTTTTT
CDR3 protein: CATSELQGGTGELFF

clone size: few
J gene: TRBJ2-7
D gene: TRBD1
V gene: TRBV19
CDR3 DNA: TGTGCCAGTAGTCCAGGGGGGACAGGAGAGTACGAGCAGTACTTC
CDR3 protein: CASSPGGTGEYEQYF

clone size: NA
J gene: TRBJ1-3
D gene: NA
V gene: TRBV19
CDR3 DNA: TGTGCCAGCCGGTCAGGCTCTGGAAACACCATATATTTT
CDR3 protein: CASRSGSGNTIYF

clone size: once
J gene: TRBJ2-7
D gene: NA
V gene: TRBV28
CDR3 DNA: TGTGCCAGCAGCGTGCAGATTCTCCAGTACTTC
CDR3 protein: CASSVQILQYF

clone size: NA
J gene: TRBJ1-2
D gene: NA
V gene: TRBV5-8
CDR3 DNA: TGTGCCAGCAGCAACCGCGGACAGCCCAGAGGTGGCTACACCTTC
CDR3 protein: CASSNRGQPRGGYTF

clone size: NA
J gene: TRBJ1-5
D gene: TRBD1
V gene: TRBV4-2
CDR3 DNA: TGTGCCAGCAGCCAGTCGACAGGGGCCCAGCCCCAGCATTTT
CDR3 protein: CASSQSTGAQPQHF

clone size: NA
J gene: TRBJ1-6
D gene: NA
V gene: TRBV6-5
CDR3 DNA: TGTGCCAGCAGTTACTCGACAGGTTCAAATTCACCCCTCCACTTT
CDR3 protein: CASSYSTGSNSPLHF

clone size: NA
J gene: TRBJ1-5
D gene: NA
V gene: TRBV2
CDR3 DNA: TGTGCCAGCAGTGAAATAGGGACAATTGGGAATCAGCCCCAGCATTTT
CDR3 protein: CASSEIGTIGNQPQHF

clone size: NA
J gene: TRBJ2-7
D gene: TRBD2
V gene: TRBV19
CDR3 DNA: TGTGCCAGTATAGGAGAGACTAGCGGGGGAGGCTACGAGCAGTACTTC
CDR3 protein: CASIGETSGGGYEQYF